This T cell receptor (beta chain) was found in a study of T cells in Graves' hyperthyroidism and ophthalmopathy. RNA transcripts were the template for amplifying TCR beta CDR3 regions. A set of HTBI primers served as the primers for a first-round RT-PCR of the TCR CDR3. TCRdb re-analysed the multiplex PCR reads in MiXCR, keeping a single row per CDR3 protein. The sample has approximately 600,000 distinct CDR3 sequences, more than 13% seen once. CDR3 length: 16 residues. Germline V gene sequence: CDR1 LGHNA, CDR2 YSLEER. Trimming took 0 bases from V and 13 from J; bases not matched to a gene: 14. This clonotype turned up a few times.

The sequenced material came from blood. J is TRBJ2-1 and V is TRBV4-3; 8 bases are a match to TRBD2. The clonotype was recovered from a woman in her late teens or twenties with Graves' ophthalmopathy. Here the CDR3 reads CASSQEPLAGLSLQFF. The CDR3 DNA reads TGCGCCAGCAGCCAAGAGCCATTAGCGGGGCTGAGTTTACAGTTCTTC.